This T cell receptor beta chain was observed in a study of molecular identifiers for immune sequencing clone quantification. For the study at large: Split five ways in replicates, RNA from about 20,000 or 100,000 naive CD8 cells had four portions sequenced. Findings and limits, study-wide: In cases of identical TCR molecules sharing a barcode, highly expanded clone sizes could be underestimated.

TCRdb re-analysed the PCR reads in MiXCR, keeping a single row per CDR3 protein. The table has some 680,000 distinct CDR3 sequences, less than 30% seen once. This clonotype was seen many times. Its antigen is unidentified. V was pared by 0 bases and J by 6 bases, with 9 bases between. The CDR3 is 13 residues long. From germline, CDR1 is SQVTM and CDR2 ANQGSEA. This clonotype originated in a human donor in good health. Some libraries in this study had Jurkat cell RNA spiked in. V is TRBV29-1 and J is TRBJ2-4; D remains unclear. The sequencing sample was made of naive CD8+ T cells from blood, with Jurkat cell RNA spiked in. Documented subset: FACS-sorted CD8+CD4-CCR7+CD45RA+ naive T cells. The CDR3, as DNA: TGCAGCGTTGAAGATTTGGTGGCAAACATTCAGTACTTC. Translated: CSVEDLVANIQYF.